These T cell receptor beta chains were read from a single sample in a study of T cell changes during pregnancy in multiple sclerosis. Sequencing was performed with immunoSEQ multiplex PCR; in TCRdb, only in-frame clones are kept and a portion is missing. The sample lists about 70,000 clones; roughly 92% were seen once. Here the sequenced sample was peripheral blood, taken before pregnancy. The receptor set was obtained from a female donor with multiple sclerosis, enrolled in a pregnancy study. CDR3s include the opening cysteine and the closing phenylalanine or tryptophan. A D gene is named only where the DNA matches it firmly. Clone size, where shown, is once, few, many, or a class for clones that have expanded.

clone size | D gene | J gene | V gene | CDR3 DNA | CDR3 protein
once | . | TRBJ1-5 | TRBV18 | TGTGCCAGCTCACCAGGGAGATCTCAGCCCCAGCATTTT | CASSPGRSQPQHF
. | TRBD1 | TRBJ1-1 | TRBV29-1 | TGCAGCGTTCTCGGGACAGTCACGGAAGCTTTCTTT | CSVLGTVTEAFF
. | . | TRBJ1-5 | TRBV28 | TGTGCCAGCAGTCCAGTTGGTCAGCCCCAGCATTTT | CASSPVGQPQHF
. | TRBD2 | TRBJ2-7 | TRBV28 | TGTGCCATTTCCCGAGGGACTAGCGGGAGGTACGAGCAGTACTTC | CAISRGTSGRYEQYF
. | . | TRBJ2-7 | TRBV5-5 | TGTGCCAGCAGCTTGCAACAGGGTCCTGACGAGCAGTACTTC | CASSLQQGPDEQYF
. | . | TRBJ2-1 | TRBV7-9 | TGTGCCAGCAGCTTAGATTCGGGAATCCCCTCCTACAATGAGCAGTTCTTC | CASSLDSGIPSYNEQFF
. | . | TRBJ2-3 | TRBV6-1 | TGTGCCAGCAGTGATTTTCCCCCAGGGGCTAGCACAGATACGCAGTATTTT | CASSDFPPGASTDTQYF
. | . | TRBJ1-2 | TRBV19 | TGTGCCAGTAGTTTCCTAACAGGTCCTAGAGGCTACACCTTC | CASSFLTGPRGYTF
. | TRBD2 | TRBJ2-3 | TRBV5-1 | TGCGCCAGCAGCTTGGGGACTAGCGGGAGGCAGACAGATACGCAGTATTTT | CASSLGTSGRQTDTQYF
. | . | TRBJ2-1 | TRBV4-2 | TGTGCCAGCAGCCTCAGGGTTTCCTACAATGAGCAGTTCTTC | CASSLRVSYNEQFF
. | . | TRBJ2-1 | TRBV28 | TGTGCCAGCAAGTATCCAGACAGGACCAACAATGAGCAGTTCTTC | CASKYPDRTNNEQFF
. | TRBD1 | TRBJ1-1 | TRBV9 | TGTGCCAGCAGCGCGGGACAGGGGGCTTCAGAAGCTTTCTTT | CASSAGQGASEAFF
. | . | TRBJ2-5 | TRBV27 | TGTGCCAGCAGTTTGGGCGGGTACCAAGAGACCCAGTACTTC | CASSLGGYQETQYF
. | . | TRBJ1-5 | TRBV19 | TGTGCCAGTAGTATCGGGTTGGGAGGGCCCGCCAATCAGCCCCAGCATTTT | CASSIGLGGPANQPQHF
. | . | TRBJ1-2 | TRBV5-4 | TGTGCCAGCAGCTTGGGGACAGACGGGGGCTACACCTTC | CASSLGTDGGYTF
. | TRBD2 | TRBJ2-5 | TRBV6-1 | TGTGCCAGCAGTGAAGCTTCGCTGCTAGCGGGAGTGTTAGGGGGGTTTCAAGAGACCCAGTACTTC | CASSEASLLAGVLGGFQETQYF
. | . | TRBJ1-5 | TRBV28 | TGTGCCAGCAGACCTAGGACGGGGTTCAATCAGCCCCAGCATTTT | CASRPRTGFNQPQHF
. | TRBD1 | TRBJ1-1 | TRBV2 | TGTGCCAGCAGTGAATCGGGACAGGGAAGAGCTTTCTTT | CASSESGQGRAFF
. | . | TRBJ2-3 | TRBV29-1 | TGCAGCGTTGAAGTACTTCCGCTTTTTGATACGCAGTATTTT | CSVEVLPLFDTQYF
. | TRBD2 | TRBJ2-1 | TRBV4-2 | TGTGCCAGCAGCGCCAGGGTGCGGGAGGGCTCGAATGAGCAGTTCTTC | CASSARVREGSNEQFF
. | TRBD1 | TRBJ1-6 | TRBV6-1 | TGTGCCAGCAGTGAATCCAGACAGGGCGGTTCACCCCTCCACTTT | CASSESRQGGSPLHF
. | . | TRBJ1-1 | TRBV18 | TGTGCCAGCTCACTTTTAGGGGGGGACACTGAAGCTTTCTTT | CASSLLGGDTEAFF
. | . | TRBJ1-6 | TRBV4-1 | TGCGCCAGCAGCCAAGATCCCACAGGGAATTCACCCCTCCACTTT | CASSQDPTGNSPLHF
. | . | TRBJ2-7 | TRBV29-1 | TGCAGCGTTGAACTACGTTCCGCGCGGGACTTATCCTACGAGCAGTACTTC | CSVELRSARDLSYEQYF
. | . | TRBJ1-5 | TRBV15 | TGTGCCACCAGCAGAGATCTCCTGATTGGCCAGCCCCAGCATTTT | CATSRDLLIGQPQHF
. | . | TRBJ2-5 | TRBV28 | TGTGCCAGCAGTTTTTCAGACAGGAATAATAAGTACTTC | CASSFSDRNNKYF
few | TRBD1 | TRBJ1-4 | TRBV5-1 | TGCGCCAGCAGCCTTGACAGGGGAGCCGAAAAACTGTTTTTT | CASSLDRGAEKLFF